A single sample gave rise to the 6 T cell receptor beta chains below, sequenced in a study of blood T cell repertoires in COVID-19. TCRdb's table, derived via immunoSEQ multiplex PCR, lists solely in-frame clones and lacks some. The sample lists about 180,000 clones; around 83% were seen once. The material sequenced was peripheral blood. The source is a man in his fifties or sixties with active or convalescent COVID-19.

The V gene is TRBV11-3, the J gene TRBJ2-3; possible D gene TRBD2, 5 bases. This CDR3 comprises 14 residues. The germline V gene encodes CDR1 SGHNT and CDR2 YENEEA. V was trimmed by 5 bases and J by 5 bases, leaving 14 bases between them. CDR3 region: CASSPDFRGDTQYF. CDR3 bases: TGTGCCAGCAGCCCGGACTTCCGCGGAGATACGCAGTATTTT.

The chain uses TRBV7-2 and TRBJ2-1, with D uncertain. V lost 1 base and J 0 bases, leaving 13 bases between the germline ends. The CDR3 contains 17 residues. Germline-derived CDR1 and CDR2 are SGHTA and FQGNSA. CDR3 bases: TGTGCCAGCAGCTTAGTCGGCGGTTGGAGCTCCTACAATGAGCAGTTCTTC. Its translation is CASSLVGGWSSYNEQFF.

The chain couples TRBV14 to TRBJ2-5; TRBD1 might be the D (6 bases). Looked up from germline, CDR1 is SGHDN and CDR2 is FVKESK. Trimming took off 4 bases at V and 2 bases at J, with 14 bases between the two ends. CDR3 size: 15 residues. CDR3 region: CASSPQGLSQETQYF. For the CDR3, the DNA is TGTGCCAGCAGCCCCCAGGGGCTCTCACAAGAGACCCAGTACTTC.

The chain has TRBV6-5 and TRBJ1-2, with D perhaps TRBD1 (5 bases). This CDR3 has 13 amino acids. V gave up 5 bases and J gave up 4 bases, with 11 bases separating them. The germline V gene encodes CDR1 MNHEY and CDR2 SVGAGI. Here the CDR3 DNA reads TGTGCCAGCAGTCACGACAGAAGCTATGGCTACACCTTC. Encoded protein: CASSHDRSYGYTF.

The chain employs TRBV6-2 or TRBV6-3 and TRBJ1-5; D is perhaps TRBD1 (5 bases). The CDR3 spans 18 residues. CDR1 is MNHEY and CDR2 is SVGEGT in the germline V gene. V was shortened by 2 bases and J by 2 bases, with 19 bases between the two germline ends. CDR3 in amino acids: CASSYVAGKEKGNQPQHF. In DNA, the CDR3 is TGTGCCAGCAGTTACGTGGCAGGGAAGGAGAAGGGCAATCAGCCCCAGCATTTT.

This clone was found once. The chain employs TRBV7-9 and TRBJ2-5; 9 bases are shared with TRBD2. The length of the CDR3 is 15 residues. The germline V gene encodes CDR1 SEHNR and CDR2 FQNEAQ (reference sequence). The V gene end was trimmed by 5 bases and the J gene end by 2 bases; junction bases not matched to a gene: 6. CDR3 region: CASSTRLAAQETQYF. CDR3 nucleotide sequence: TGTGCCAGCAGCACCCGACTAGCGGCTCAAGAGACCCAGTACTTC. Filled out from reference TRBV7-9 and TRBJ2-5, the complete variable domain reads DTGVSQNPRHKITKRGQNVTFRCDPISEHNRLYWYRQTLGQGPEFLTYFQNEAQLEKSRLLSDRFSAERPKGSFSTLEIQRTEQGDSAMYLCASSTRLAAQETQYFGPGTRLLVL.